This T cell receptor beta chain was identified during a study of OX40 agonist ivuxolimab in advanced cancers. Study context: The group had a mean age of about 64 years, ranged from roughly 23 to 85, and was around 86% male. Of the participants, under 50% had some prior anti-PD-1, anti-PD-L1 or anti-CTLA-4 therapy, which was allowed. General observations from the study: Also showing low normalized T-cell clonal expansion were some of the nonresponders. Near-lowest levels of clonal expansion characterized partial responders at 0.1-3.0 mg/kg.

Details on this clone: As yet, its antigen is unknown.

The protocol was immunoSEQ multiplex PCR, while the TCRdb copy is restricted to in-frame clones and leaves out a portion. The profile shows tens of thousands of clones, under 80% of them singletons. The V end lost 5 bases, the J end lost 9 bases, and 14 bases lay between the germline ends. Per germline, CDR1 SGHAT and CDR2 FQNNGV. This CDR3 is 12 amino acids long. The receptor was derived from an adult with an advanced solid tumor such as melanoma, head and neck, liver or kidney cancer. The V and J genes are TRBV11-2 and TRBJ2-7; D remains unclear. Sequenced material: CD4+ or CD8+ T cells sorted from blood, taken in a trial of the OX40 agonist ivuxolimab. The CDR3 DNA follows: TGTGCCAGCAGCCATTCTGCCGCGTGGCAGTACTTC. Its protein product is CASSHSAAWQYF.